The sequence of this TCR beta chain was determined in a study of cytomegalovirus exposure and HLA in healthy donors. In the study overall: Earlier, 90 million to 140 million unique TCR beta sequences were recovered from about 179 million T cells by an analysis. Study-wide points: TCR beta sequences reportedly predicted most subjects' HLA-A and HLA-B alleles accurately. Later analysis identified a missense DCLRE1C variant that was linked to TCR beta V- and J-gene trimming. Some 150 TCR beta chains were listed as cytomegalovirus-associated.

Trimming at V came to 3 bases and at J to 4 bases, leaving 7 bases not matched to a gene. The germline gives CDR1 MDHEN, CDR2 SYDVKM. The CDR3 contains 16 residues. Concerning this clone: Its target is unknown.

With 60 Vbeta and 13 Jbeta primers, the PCR was carried out. Generated by immunoSEQ multiplex PCR, the TCRdb table keeps only in-frame clones and is missing some. This sample has fewer than 250,000 clones; 70% to 75% occur once, and the top ten carry under 5%. The rearrangement links TRBV28 to TRBJ2-1; 9 bases map to TRBD1. Sequences were obtained from PBMCs. The source of this sequence is a man aged 30-40 years in good health and CMV-seropositive. The CDR3 loop reads CASSLTGGLVYNEQFF. The DNA for the CDR3 is TGTGCCAGCAGTTTGACAGGGGGATTAGTTTACAATGAGCAGTTCTTC.